The clone carrying this T cell receptor (beta chain) was counted ten times or more. As yet, its antigen is unknown. These data belong to a study of early T cells in non-severe SARS-CoV-2 infection. Study details: Alpha and beta chains were unpaired, from unsorted whole-blood bulk RNA. Study results and limitations: Database matching using VDJdb favored anti-spike CD8 responses, with private and CD4 specificities left missing.

Trimming stripped 6 bases from V and 8 bases from J, with 8 bases between. CDR3 length equals 11 residues. Germline V gene data show CDR1 as MDHEN and CDR2 as SYDVKM. Researchers tagged individual cDNA molecules with unique molecular identifiers. TCRdb reanalysed the 5' RACE reads using MiXCR and keeps one entry per CDR3 protein. The repertoire holds tens of thousands of distinct CDR3 sequences, with approximately 6.2% as singletons. This receptor was identified in an adult who was a healthcare worker with PCR-confirmed SARS-CoV-2 infection or an uninfected control (not recorded which). V is TRBV28 and J is TRBJ2-1, with no clear D. Material for sequencing was whole blood. The CDR3, as DNA: TGTGCCAGCAGACAATGGGATGAGCAGTTCTTC. Its protein product is CASRQWDEQFF.